The 21 T cell receptor beta chains listed next were all sequenced from one sample in a study of cytomegalovirus exposure and HLA in healthy donors. Use of 60 Vbeta and 13 Jbeta primers characterized the PCR. Data came from immunoSEQ multiplex PCR; TCRdb stores just in-frame clones and leaves some out. The sample lists 40,000 to 55,000 clones, under 75% occurring once. Sequencing was performed on PBMCs. The source is a man under 40 in good health and CMV-seronegative.

This rearrangement joins TRBV18 to TRBJ2-5, with D maybe TRBD1 (6 bases). V shed 4 bases and J shed 0 bases, with 15 bases lying between them. CDR1 is KGHSH, CDR2 LQKENI, per germline. CDR3 size: 16 residues. CDR3 sequence: CASSRRYGQNQETQYF. For the CDR3, the DNA is TGTGCCAGCTCACGAAGGTACGGACAGAACCAAGAGACCCAGTACTTC. Together with reference TRBV18 and TRBJ2-5, the CDR3 gives the full variable domain: NAGVMQNPRHLVRRRGQEARLRCSPMKGHSHVYWYRQLPEEGLKFMVYLQKENIIDESGMPKERFSAEFPKEGPSILRIQQVVRGDSAAYFCASSRRYGQNQETQYFGPGTRLLVL.

The V call is TRBV30, the J call TRBJ2-1; D is undetermined. The CDR3 is 13 residues long. V lost 0 bases and J lost 8, with 11 bases in between. Germline V gene data show CDR1 as GTSNPN and CDR2 as SVGIG (reference sequence). The CDR3, as DNA: TGTGCCTGGAGTGTAGGTCTTCGGGATGAGCAGTTCTTC. This encodes CAWSVGLRDEQFF.

The J gene is TRBJ2-1, the V gene TRBV5-1; 7 bases line up with TRBD2. After removal of 1 base from V and 4 bases from J, the junction contained 8 bases not matched to a gene. This CDR3 spans 16 amino acids. Germline V gene sequence: CDR1 SGHRS, CDR2 YFSETQ. The CDR3 nucleotides read TGCGCCAGCAGCTTGTCTCCTAGCGGAGATTACAATGAGCAGTTCTTC. Encoded protein: CASSLSPSGDYNEQFF.

CDR3 bases: TGCGCCAGCAGCTTGGACGGGATTAACGGGCAGTACTTC. Its protein product is CASSLDGINGQYF. V is TRBV5-1 and J is TRBJ2-7, with a possible D match to TRBD2 (5 bases). The V end lost 0 bases, the J end lost 9 bases, and 13 bases lay between the germline ends. The CDR3 runs to 13 residues. CDR1 SGHRS and CDR2 YFSETQ come from the germline V gene. Filled out from reference TRBV5-1 and TRBJ2-7, the complete variable domain reads KAGVTQTPRYLIKTRGQQVTLSCSPISGHRSVSWYQQTPGQGLQFLFEYFSETQRNKGNFPGRFSGRQFSNSRSEMNVSTLELGDSALYLCASSLDGINGQYFGPGTRLTVT.

The chain recombines TRBV27 with TRBJ1-5, with 7 bases aligning to TRBD1. CDR3 length: 14 amino acids. Looked up from germline, CDR1 is MNHEY and CDR2 is SMNVEV (reference sequence). Losses at the gene ends were 6 bases for V and 1 base for J; bases not matched to a gene: 3. DNA for the CDR3: TGTGCCAGCAGCGTACAGGGGAGCAATCAGCCCCAGCATTTT. Translation: CASSVQGSNQPQHF.

In its sample, this clone was seen once. This chain joins TRBV15 and TRBJ2-7, with D perhaps TRBD1 (5 bases). Germline CDR1 LNHNV, CDR2 YYDKDF (reference sequence). The V end was cut by 0 bases, the J end by 3 bases, with 9 bases between. The CDR3 is made up of 14 amino acids. Here the CDR3 reads CATSRDIQGYEQYF. The CDR3 DNA sequence: TGTGCCACCAGCAGAGATATCCAGGGCTACGAGCAGTACTTC.

The rearrangement uses TRBV11-1 and TRBJ2-5; possibly TRBD1 for D (5 bases). The length of the CDR3 is 15 residues. Germline V gene sequence: CDR1 SGHAT, CDR2 FQDESV (reference sequence). V was clipped by 5 bases and J by 2 bases, with 15 bases between them. The CDR3 here is CASSIRPGHQETQYF. In DNA, the CDR3 is TGTGCCAGCAGCATAAGGCCAGGGCATCAAGAGACCCAGTACTTC.

On this clone itself: The junction shows a germline mismatch at one end, possibly a read error. The genes are TRBV7-2 and TRBJ2-7; tentatively, D is TRBD2 (6 bases). The germline V gene encodes CDR1 SGHTA and CDR2 FQGNSA. This CDR3 comprises 14 residues. CDR3 nucleotides: TGTGCCAGCAGCTTAGCCGGGAGCTCCTCCGAGCAGTACTTC. Protein product: CASSLAGSSSEQYF.

The chain has TRBV10-3 and TRBJ2-7; 10 bases fit TRBD2. Trimming cost V 3 bases and J 7 bases; bases outside gene matches: 9. The CDR3 loop spans 15 amino acids. Germline-derived CDR1 and CDR2 are ENHRY and SYGVKD. This CDR3 reads CAISDRPGLAFEQYF. In nucleotides, the CDR3 is TGTGCCATCAGTGACCGACCGGGACTAGCGTTTGAGCAGTACTTC.

CDR3 nucleotide sequence: TGTGCCAGCAGATTCACAGGCTACAATGAGCAGTTCTTC. This codes for CASRFTGYNEQFF. This chain connects TRBV27 to TRBJ2-1, with D maybe TRBD1 (5 bases). The CDR3 runs to 13 residues. V lost 6 bases, J lost 3 bases, and 9 bases lay in between. CDR1 is MNHEY, CDR2 SMNVEV, per germline (reference sequence).

This clone was seen a handful of times. The V and J genes are TRBV21-1 and TRBJ2-7; TRBD1, the table's D call, was not compared with the DNA. TRBV21-1 represents a pseudogene. This CDR3 is built from 17 residues. CDR3 DNA: TGTGCCAGCAGCAAAGCCCGAGGGGGGACAGGACCCTACGAGCAGTACTTC. As protein: CASSKARGGTGPYEQYF.

The rearrangement links TRBV5-6 to TRBJ2-1, with D possibly TRBD1 on 6 matching bases. CDR3 length: 14 residues. V lost 3 bases, J lost 0 bases, and 7 bases lay in between. CDR1 and CDR2 (germline): SGHDT, YYEEEE. CDR3 residues: CASSWTVSYNEQFF. The CDR3 DNA reads as TGTGCCAGCAGCTGGACAGTCTCCTACAATGAGCAGTTCTTC.

This clone was detected a few times. Other DNA sequences of this sample code for an identical CDR3. The chain uses TRBV6-5 and TRBJ2-3; 10 positions match TRBD2. Germline CDR1 and CDR2: MNHEY and SVGAGI. Trimming cost V 7 bases and J 3 bases; bases outside gene matches: 7. This CDR3 contains 15 residues. CDR3 sequence (DNA): TGTGCCAGCACCAAAGGACTAGCGGAGACAGATACGCAGTATTTT. Translating gives CASTKGLAETDTQYF.

The chain is built from TRBV10-3 and TRBJ2-3; possibly TRBD1 for D (6 bases). Deletions cut 1 base from V and 4 bases from J, with 12 bases between. The length of the CDR3 is 15 residues. The germline CDR1 and CDR2 sequences are ENHRY and SYGVKD. CDR3 region: CAISELGGAADTQYF. Written as DNA, the CDR3 is TGTGCCATCAGTGAGTTAGGGGGAGCGGCAGATACGCAGTATTTT.

The genes are TRBV7-6 and TRBJ2-7; 10 bases are shared with TRBD2. Trimming at V came to 5 bases and at J to 0 bases, leaving 7 bases not matched to a gene. Per germline, CDR1 SGHVS and CDR2 FNYEAQ. The CDR3 is 16 amino acids. CDR3 sequence: CASSPQLAGSSYEQYF. The CDR3 DNA reads TGTGCCAGCAGCCCCCAACTAGCGGGGAGCTCCTACGAGCAGTACTTC.

The chain has TRBV7-9 and TRBJ2-5; D is undetermined. In germline, CDR1 is SEHNR, CDR2 FQNEAQ (reference sequence). The length of the CDR3 is 14 residues. V lost 1 base and J lost 2, with 8 bases in between. This chain's CDR3 is CASSLGAVQETQYF. The DNA of the CDR3 is TGTGCCAGCAGCTTAGGGGCTGTGCAAGAGACCCAGTACTTC.

The rearrangement links TRBV18 to TRBJ2-7; 8 bases line up with TRBD1. The V and J ends lost 8 bases and 7 bases, in that order; junction bases with no gene match: 22. The CDR3 consists of 17 residues. CDR1 and CDR2 (germline): KGHSH, LQKENI. CDR3 residues: CASAGQSRQGSSWEQYF. The CDR3 nucleotides are TGTGCCAGCGCAGGTCAATCTAGACAGGGGTCCTCGTGGGAGCAGTACTTC.

The rearrangement links TRBV7-9 to TRBJ1-3; D remains unclear. The CDR3 sequence is 15 residues long. The V and J ends lost 5 bases and 4 bases respectively, with 15 bases between them. Per the germline V gene, CDR1 is SEHNR and CDR2 is FQNEAQ (reference sequence). CDR3 residues: CASSKDGVMGNTIYF. DNA for the CDR3: TGTGCCAGCAGCAAAGACGGAGTCATGGGAAACACCATATATTTT.

This clone was seen once. This chain uses TRBV6-1 with TRBJ1-5; D is unclear. V dropped 7 bases and J dropped 3 bases, with 16 bases sitting between them. Germline loops: CDR1 MNHNS, CDR2 SASEGT. This CDR3 is built from 15 residues. The DNA of the CDR3 is TGTGCCAGCAACTTCCCCCAAACTACCAATCAGCCCCAGCATTTT. Its translation is CASNFPQTTNQPQHF.

This clone was recorded a few times. V is TRBV5-1 and J is TRBJ1-4; TRBD1 is a possible D gene (5 bases). There are 15 residues in the CDR3. Between the trimmed V and J ends, which lost 0 bases and 2 bases, there was a span of 8 bases. CDR1 and CDR2 from the germline V gene are SGHRS and YFSETQ. The CDR3 DNA reads TGCGCCAGCAGCTTGGCAGGGAGGACTAATGAAAAACTGTTTTTT. Translation gives CASSLAGRTNEKLFF.

The chain employs TRBV5-6 and TRBJ2-1, with 14 bases matching TRBD2. This CDR3 contains 18 residues. Germline V gene sequence: CDR1 SGHDT, CDR2 YYEEEE. Trimming at V came to 2 bases and at J to 7 bases, leaving 11 bases not matched to a gene. The CDR3 spells CASSLGLAGGPVPNEQFF. CDR3 DNA sequence: TGTGCCAGCAGCTTAGGACTAGCGGGAGGACCCGTCCCTAATGAGCAGTTCTTC.